This T cell receptor (beta chain) was obtained from a study of early T cells in non-severe SARS-CoV-2 infection. Study background: The authors sequenced bulk RNA from unsorted whole blood, leaving chains unpaired.

In this sample, this clonotype turned up a few times. What it binds is unknown. Overall study results and limits: Matching against VDJdb likely underestimated virus-specific expansions, favoring anti-spike CD8.

V was trimmed by 7 bases and J by 3 bases, leaving 18 bases between them. The CDR3 sequence is 14 residues long. CDR1 and CDR2 (germline): GTSNPN, SVGIG (reference sequence). TCRdb re-derived calls from the 5' RACE reads in MiXCR, one entry per CDR3 protein. This table holds 39,000 or so distinct CDR3 sequences, 4.5% to 7% found once. V is TRBV30 and J is TRBJ1-2; D gene unclear. The sequencing used whole blood, collected at baseline. This clonotype was sampled from an adult who was a healthcare worker with PCR-confirmed SARS-CoV-2 infection or an uninfected control (not recorded which). CDR3 sequence reads: CAFGDEGEYYGYTF. CDR3 DNA: TGTGCCTTCGGCGACGAGGGAGAGTACTATGGCTACACCTTC.